The clone carrying this TCR beta chain occurred a few times. CDR1 is SGDLS, CDR2 YYNGEE, per germline. The V end was cut by 3 bases, the J end by 13 bases, with 14 bases between. The CDR3 runs 12 residues. Approximately 9.4 milliliters was the volume of peripheral blood drawn from each donor. This sample is part of a study of blood T cells in healthy people across ages. Study in general: For every two T cells, template switching captured about one barcoded beta molecule.

Primed by a sample-barcoded 5' primer and a J-beta primer mix, a second PCR proceeded for roughly 7 to 12 cycles. A single record per CDR3 protein comes from TCRdb applying MiXCR to the 5' RACE reads. This table has around 900,000 distinct CDR3 sequences, just over 50% appearing once. This TCR was sampled from a woman in her sixties or seventies in good health. Sequencing was carried out using blood. The chain combines TRBV9 with TRBJ2-4; D may be TRBD2 (6 bases). CDR3 residues: CASSGLANEQYF. The CDR3 nucleotides read TGTGCCAGCAGCGGCCTAGCGAATGAGCAGTACTTC. The whole variable domain, remainder taken from reference TRBV9 and TRBJ2-4, is DSGVTQTPKHLITATGQRVTLRCSPRSGDLSVYWYQQSLDQGLQFLIQYYNGEERAKGNILERFSAQQFPDLHSELNLSSLELGDSALYFCASSGLANEQYFGAGTRLSVL.